This is a list of T cell receptor beta chains from one sample in a study of cytomegalovirus exposure and HLA in healthy donors. The method was immunoSEQ multiplex PCR; TCRdb's version includes in-frame clones alone and lacks a portion of them. The sample gives roughly 54,000 clones, 82% of which show up once; 2.5% to 3.5% is in the top ten. The sequenced material came from PBMCs. The receptors originated from a man aged 50 to 60 in good health and CMV-seronegative. Each CDR3 is given with its conserved first and last residue. A D gene is named only where the DNA matches it firmly. Clone size, where shown, is once, few, many, or a class for clones that have expanded.

j_call v_call clone_size d_call cdr3_aa cdr3_nt
TRBJ1-2 TRBV28 once . CASSLIGGMYGYTF TGTGCCAGCAGTCTGATCGGCGGAATGTATGGCTACACCTTC
TRBJ2-3 TRBV25-1 . . CASRPRDSRTDTQYF TGTGCCAGCAGGCCCCGGGACTCCCGCACAGATACGCAGTATTTT
TRBJ1-1 TRBV15 . TRBD1 CATSVDRSTEAFF TGTGCCACCAGCGTGGACAGGTCGACTGAAGCTTTCTTT
TRBJ1-5 TRBV25-1 . . CASSHRDHNQPQHF TGTGCCAGCAGTCACAGGGACCACAATCAGCCCCAGCATTTT
TRBJ1-2 TRBV7-9 . TRBD1 CASSVRQGRILDF TGTGCCAGCAGCGTGCGACAGGGGCGGATTTTGGACTTC
TRBJ1-1 TRBV9 few . CASSGGQNTEAFF TGTGCCAGCAGCGGGGGACAGAACACTGAAGCTTTCTTT
TRBJ2-7 TRBV11-2 . TRBD1 CASSLRDRTYEQYF TGTGCCAGCAGCTTGCGGGACAGGACCTACGAGCAGTACTTC
TRBJ1-5 TRBV28 . TRBD1 CASSLYTGGAFNRQPQHF TGTGCCAGCAGTTTATACACAGGGGGCGCATTCAACCGTCAGCCCCAGCATTTT
TRBJ2-1 TRBV19 . . CASSTQQGHEQFF TGTGCCAGTAGTACCCAACAGGGCCATGAGCAGTTCTTC
TRBJ1-5 TRBV6-5 . TRBD1 CASRPDRGGNQPQHF TGTGCCAGCAGACCCGACAGGGGCGGCAATCAGCCCCAGCATTTT
TRBJ1-2 TRBV5-1 . . CASSLWYSYGYTF TGCGCCAGCAGCTTGTGGTACAGCTATGGCTACACCTTC
TRBJ1-4 TRBV29-1 . . CSVSTRGMGKLFF TGCAGCGTCTCCACAAGGGGCATGGGAAAACTGTTTTTT
TRBJ2-3 TRBV19 . . CASSIVETDTQYF TGTGCCAGTAGTATAGTGGAGACAGATACGCAGTATTTT
TRBJ2-7 TRBV28 . TRBD1 CASFPQVGTDYEQYF TGTGCCAGCTTCCCCCAGGTAGGGACAGACTACGAGCAGTACTTC
TRBJ2-5 TRBV6-6 . TRBD2 CASTYGGMGETQYF TGTGCCAGCACCTACGGGGGGATGGGGGAGACCCAGTACTTC
TRBJ2-5 TRBV5-1 . . CASSPTVQETQYF TGCGCCAGCAGCCCGACAGTCCAAGAGACCCAGTACTTC
TRBJ1-2 TRBV9 . . CASSSRNRDPYGYTF TGTGCCAGCAGCTCCCGTAACAGGGATCCGTATGGCTACACCTTC
TRBJ1-5 TRBV7-8 . TRBD1 CASTGQGALASNQPQHF TGTGCCAGCACGGGACAGGGTGCTCTAGCGAGCAATCAGCCCCAGCATTTT
TRBJ2-1 TRBV9 . TRBD2 CASSSGGGGFYNEQFF TGTGCCAGCAGTTCCGGGGGGGGCGGGTTCTACAATGAGCAGTTCTTC
TRBJ2-3 TRBV2 once TRBD2 CASSGGGGYTQYF TGTGCCAGCAGCGGCGGGGGGGGCTATACGCAGTATTTT
TRBJ1-6 TRBV28 . . CASSGSYNSPLHF TGTGCCAGCAGTGGGAGCTATAATTCACCCCTCCACTTT
TRBJ2-2 TRBV7-9 . . CASSGTGVGTYTGELFF TGTGCCAGCAGCGGGACGGGAGTGGGCACATACACCGGGGAGCTGTTTTTT